The 13 T cell receptor beta chains listed next were all sequenced from one sample in a study of blood T cells in healthy people across ages. Alongside a J-beta primer mix, a sample-barcoded 5' primer served in a second PCR lasting roughly 7 to 11 cycles. One entry per CDR3 protein, called by TCRdb with MiXCR from the 5' RACE reads. The repertoire holds 600,000 or so distinct CDR3 sequences, with around 20% as singletons. The sequenced sample was blood. The receptor set was obtained from a man between 65 and 85 years old in good health.

The chain has TRBV24-1 and TRBJ2-5; D is perhaps TRBD2 (7 bases). The CDR3 contains 14 residues. Trimming removed 6 bases from V and 2 bases from J, with 12 bases in between. Germline V gives CDR1 KGHDR, CDR2 SFDVKD. The CDR3 DNA reads as TGTGCCACCAGTCCCGGGGGGCAACAAGAGACCCAGTACTTC. Translated, it gives CATSPGGQQETQYF.

This chain joins TRBV7-9 and TRBJ2-7; D is possibly TRBD1 or TRBD2 (6 bases each). V gave up 3 bases and J gave up 5 bases, with 11 bases separating them. CDR1 is SEHNR and CDR2 is FQNEAQ in the germline V gene (reference sequence). This CDR3 spans 13 amino acids. The CDR3 nucleotides are TGTGCCAGCAGCTTTGGGGGGCCGAACGAGCAGTACTTC. Translating it yields CASSFGGPNEQYF.

This chain uses TRBV20-1 with TRBJ2-7, with D maybe TRBD1 (6 bases). The CDR3 is 14 amino acids. The germline gives CDR1 DFQATT, CDR2 SNEGSKA (reference sequence). V was shortened by 6 bases and J by 6 bases, with 21 bases between the two germline ends. DNA for the CDR3: TGCAGTGCGTCGGGACACGGAGCCCTCTCCGAGCAGTACTTC. Protein product: CSASGHGALSEQYF.

The rearrangement uses TRBV3-1 and TRBJ2-1; D gene unclear. The J call may be mistaken, given a closer DNA end match to TRBJ2-7. The CDR3 is made up of 12 amino acids. Looked up from germline, CDR1 is LGHDT and CDR2 is YNNKEL (reference sequence). The CDR3 loop reads CASSHIGYEQYF. CDR3 sequence (DNA): TGTGCCAGCAGCCACATTGGATACGAGCAGTACTTC.

The chain is built from TRBV7-2 and TRBJ1-5; tentatively, D is TRBD1 (5 bases). Trimming took off 5 bases at V and 0 bases at J, with 20 bases between the two ends. Germline V lookup: CDR1 SGHTA, CDR2 FQGNSA. The length of the CDR3 is 18 residues. CDR3 sequence: CASSPGHGGLLSNQPQHF. The CDR3 DNA reads TGTGCCAGCAGCCCAGGACACGGAGGTTTACTTAGCAATCAGCCCCAGCATTTT.

This clonotype showed up just a few times. This rearrangement joins TRBV3-1 to TRBJ1-2; 8 bases are a match to TRBD1. Germline V gives CDR1 LGHDT, CDR2 YNNKEL (reference sequence). The CDR3 has 13 amino acids. Losses at the gene ends were 0 bases for V and 7 bases for J; bases not matched to a gene: 1. CDR3 sequence: CASSQEDRGGYTF. CDR3 nucleotide sequence: TGTGCCAGCAGCCAAGAAGACAGGGGTGGCTACACCTTC.

The chain has TRBV20-1 and TRBJ2-5; 8 bases agree with TRBD2. The J call may be incorrect, as the DNA end agrees better with TRBJ2-7. The CDR3 is made up of 13 amino acids. Germline loops: CDR1 DFQATT, CDR2 SNEGSKA (reference sequence). This CDR3 is CSASRAGDYEQYF. The CDR3 DNA reads TGCAGTGCTAGTAGAGCGGGAGACTACGAGCAGTACTTC.

This chain joins TRBV20-1 and TRBJ2-5, with 14 positions matching TRBD2. With the DNA end fitting TRBJ2-7 better, the J assignment may be wrong. Germline V gene sequence: CDR1 DFQATT, CDR2 SNEGSKA (reference sequence). This CDR3 is 15 amino acids long. The CDR3 reads CSARTSGRWSYEQYF. The CDR3 DNA follows: TGCAGTGCAAGGACTAGCGGGAGGTGGTCCTACGAGCAGTACTTC.

There are many counts of this clonotype. J is TRBJ2-7 and V is TRBV9; 7 bases agree with TRBD1. V was clipped by 0 bases and J by 5 bases; unmatched bases: 5. This CDR3 is 14 amino acids long. Per germline, CDR1 SGDLS and CDR2 YYNGEE. CDR3 region: CASSVGGGADEQYF. In DNA, the CDR3 is TGTGCCAGCAGCGTAGGAGGGGGCGCGGACGAGCAGTACTTC.

There are a few counts of this clonotype. The chain couples TRBV20-1 to TRBJ2-5, with 9 positions matching TRBD2. Judging by the DNA end, TRBJ2-7 fits better; the J call may be wrong. Germline values: CDR1 DFQATT, CDR2 SNEGSKA (reference sequence). The CDR3 sequence is 14 residues long. CDR3 DNA sequence: TGCAGTGCTAGTCCAAGCGGGAGGCCCTACGAGCAGTACTTC. It encodes CSASPSGRPYEQYF.

This clonotype was detected a few times. This CDR3 is CASSPQTGREPQHF. The CDR3 DNA sequence: TGTGCCAGCAGCCCTCAGACAGGGAGGGAGCCCCAGCATTTT. The chain employs TRBV3-1 and TRBJ1-5, with 7 bases identical to TRBD1. The CDR3 covers 14 residues. In germline, CDR1 is LGHDT, CDR2 YNNKEL (reference sequence). J gave up 8 bases and V 4 bases, and 8 bases lay outside the gene matches.

V and J are TRBV7-2 and TRBJ2-1; unclear D gene. There are 15 residues in the CDR3. V shed 5 bases and J shed 9 bases, with 20 bases lying between them. From germline, CDR1 is SGHTA and CDR2 FQGNSA. In nucleotides, the CDR3 is TGTGCCAGCAGCCGGGCCGAGGTTCCAGTGGGTGAGCAGTTCTTC. This encodes CASSRAEVPVGEQFF. Supplemented by reference TRBV7-2 and TRBJ2-1, the full variable domain reads GAGVSQSPSNKVTEKGKDVELRCDPISGHTALYWYRQSLGQGLEFLIYFQGNSAPDKSGLPSDRFSAERTGGSVSTLTIQRTQQEDSAVYLCASSRAEVPVGEQFFGPGTRLTVL.

V and J are TRBV25-1 and TRBJ2-3; D gene ambiguous. The V end lost 5 bases, the J end lost 4 bases, and 13 bases lay between the germline ends. Germline CDR1 reads MGHDK; CDR2 reads SYGVNS. This CDR3 has 14 amino acids. In nucleotides, the CDR3 is TGTGCCAGCAGTAACGGCTTGGTGGCAGATACGCAGTATTTT. This codes for CASSNGLVADTQYF.